These 15 T cell receptor beta chains were sequenced from one sample in a study of Graves' ophthalmopathy and Graves' hyperthyroidism. CDR3 regions of TCR beta were amplified from RNA transcripts. HTBI primers were used in a first-round RT-PCR, which preceded a second-round multiplex PCR. TCRdb itself ran the multiplex PCR reads through MiXCR, one entry per CDR3 protein. The sample has over a million distinct CDR3 sequences, about 36% seen once. Sequenced: peripheral blood or thyroid tissue (not recorded which). The receptors derive from an adult man with Graves' hyperthyroidism.

The table lists this clonotype with many counts. This chain connects TRBV2 to TRBJ2-7; D is perhaps TRBD2 (6 bases). The CDR3 sequence is 14 residues long. The V end was cut by 11 bases, the J end by 3 bases, with 20 bases between. Germline assignment: CDR1 SNHLY and CDR2 FYNNEI. CDR3 DNA sequence: TGTGCCTCACGAGGCGGGGTACCGAACTACGAGCAGTACTTC. Encoded protein: CASRGGVPNYEQYF.

The chain has TRBV7-2 and TRBJ2-2; TRBD2 matches 8 bases. In germline, CDR1 is SGHTA, CDR2 FQGNSA. V was clipped by 5 bases and J by 7 bases; unmatched bases: 9. CDR3 size: 15 residues. This CDR3 reads CASSLPGLEIGELFF. The CDR3 nucleotides are TGTGCCAGCAGCCTGCCGGGACTAGAGATCGGGGAGCTGTTTTTT.

DNA for the CDR3: TGTGCCATAAGAGGGCGGCAGGGTAGTACCTACGAGCAGTACTTC. This codes for CAIRGRQGSTYEQYF. The rearrangement links TRBV10-3 to TRBJ2-7; D possibly uses TRBD1 or TRBD2 (5 bases each). The CDR3 consists of 15 residues. Per the germline V gene, CDR1 is ENHRY and CDR2 is SYGVKD. V was shortened by 9 bases and J by 2 bases, with 20 bases between the two germline ends.

This clonotype was picked up many times. The chain uses TRBV10-3 and TRBJ2-7; 7 positions agree with TRBD2. Per the germline V gene, CDR1 is ENHRY and CDR2 is SYGVKD. This CDR3 is built from 11 residues. Unmatched junction bases numbered 2, after V lost 5 bases and J lost 7 bases. For the CDR3, the DNA is TGTGCCATCAGTAACGGGGGGGAGCAGTACTTC. It specifies CAISNGGEQYF.

In its sample, this clonotype was seen many times. The rearrangement uses TRBV19 and TRBJ1-5, with TRBD1 as a possible D gene (5 bases). The CDR3 has 15 residues. V shed 7 bases and J shed 0 bases, with 13 bases lying between them. CDR1 and CDR2 from the germline V gene are LNHDA and SQIVND (reference sequence). Here the CDR3 reads CASTGGSVSNQPQHF. The CDR3 DNA sequence: TGTGCCAGTACCGGGGGTTCGGTTAGCAATCAGCCCCAGCATTTT.

The V call is TRBV28, the J call TRBJ2-5, with unresolved D. CDR3 size: 16 residues. CDR1 and CDR2 (germline): MDHEN, SYDVKM. V lost 5 bases and J lost 4, with 20 bases in between. Here the CDR3 DNA reads TGTGCCAGCAGTCTCACCAGTGACCGAGGTGTAGAGACCCAGTACTTC. Its translation is CASSLTSDRGVETQYF.

This clonotype has a handful of counts. This chain links TRBV7-9 with TRBJ2-5; a weak D match, TRBD2 (5 bases). The CDR3 is 19 amino acids. Trimming cost V 6 bases and J 5 bases, with 31 bases left between them. Germline V gene data show CDR1 as SEHNR and CDR2 as FQNEAQ (reference sequence). CDR3 bases: TGTGCCAGCAGTTATACACGGGTAACGGGGTCCAGACCATTTGAGACCCAGTACTTC. Its translation is CASSYTRVTGSRPFETQYF.

This clonotype was seen at least ten times. The gene calls are TRBV7-2 and TRBJ1-2; D is possibly TRBD1 (6 bases). Germline V lookup: CDR1 SGHTA, CDR2 FQGNSA. The CDR3 has 15 residues. V shed 3 bases and J shed 3 bases, with 14 bases lying between them. CDR3 protein: CASSLGGHSHYGYTF. CDR3 sequence (DNA): TGTGCCAGCAGCTTGGGGGGACATTCGCACTATGGCTACACCTTC. The whole variable domain, remainder taken from reference TRBV7-2 and TRBJ1-2, is GAGVSQSPSNKVTEKGKDVELRCDPISGHTALYWYRQSLGQGLEFLIYFQGNSAPDKSGLPSDRFSAERTGGSVSTLTIQRTQQEDSAVYLCASSLGGHSHYGYTFGSGTRLTVV.

This clonotype was seen repeatedly, ten times or more. The chain links TRBV7-9 to TRBJ1-1; the D is unclear. Germline CDR1 SEHNR, CDR2 FQNEAQ (reference sequence). Trimming pared 1 base from V and 11 bases from J, leaving 5 bases between. CDR3 length: 10 residues. In DNA form, the CDR3 reads TGTGCCAGCAGCTTAGGACGCGCTTTCTTT. It is translated as CASSLGRAFF.

This clonotype was counted ten times or more. The chain joins TRBV4-1 to TRBJ1-1; D perhaps matches TRBD1 (5 bases). CDR3 length: 13 amino acids. Looked up from germline, CDR1 is MGHRA and CDR2 is YSYEKL. V gave up 0 bases and J gave up 7 bases, with 9 bases separating them. The CDR3 DNA follows: TGCGCCAGCAGCCAAGACCCGGGGGTTGAAGCTTTCTTT. Encoded protein: CASSQDPGVEAFF.

The chain recombines TRBV15 with TRBJ1-5; perhaps TRBD1 as D (6 bases). Looked up from germline, CDR1 is LNHNV and CDR2 is YYDKDF (reference sequence). The CDR3 runs to 15 residues. The V gene lost 5 bases and the J gene lost 7 bases, with 18 bases spanning the gap. The CDR3 DNA reads as TGTGCCACCAGCCTTTACCAGGAGGGGGTGCAGCCCCAGCATTTT. This gives the protein CATSLYQEGVQPQHF.

This clonotype was counted only a few times. The rearrangement uses TRBV10-3 and TRBJ2-5; TRBD2 matches 9 bases. V dropped 0 bases and J dropped 2; count of bases not matched to a gene: 7. The CDR3 spans 17 residues. Germline CDR1 is ENHRY and CDR2 is SYGVKD. The chain's CDR3 is CAISESSGLAGQETQYF. CDR3 DNA: TGTGCCATCAGTGAGTCGAGTGGGCTAGCGGGGCAAGAGACCCAGTACTTC.

This clonotype was seen ten or more times. The chain has TRBV20-1 and TRBJ2-5; D is undetermined. V lost 1 base to trimming and J lost 5 bases, with 11 bases between them. The CDR3 runs 13 residues. CDR1 and CDR2 from the germline V gene are DFQATT and SNEGSKA (reference sequence). In DNA form, the CDR3 reads TGCAGTGCTAGAGGGGTTGGGATCGAGACCCAGTACTTC. Translated: CSARGVGIETQYF.

Many counts were recorded for this clonotype. This chain uses TRBV10-3 with TRBJ1-1; D is ambiguous. This CDR3 is built from 13 residues. The V gene lost 4 bases and the J gene lost 2 bases, with 8 bases spanning the gap. Germline CDR1 reads ENHRY; CDR2 reads SYGVKD. The CDR3 here is CAISGRPNTEAFF. The CDR3 DNA follows: TGTGCCATCAGTGGACGGCCCAACACTGAAGCTTTCTTT.

The rearrangement links TRBV7-8 to TRBJ2-2; 9 bases fit TRBD1. The ends lost 6 bases at V and 7 bases at J; junction bases unmatched: 9. Germline lookup yields CDR1 SGHVS and CDR2 FQNEAQ. This CDR3 is 15 amino acids long. The CDR3 here is CASRKTGGSVGELFF. The CDR3 nucleotides read TGTGCCAGCAGGAAGACAGGGGGATCTGTCGGGGAGCTGTTTTTT.